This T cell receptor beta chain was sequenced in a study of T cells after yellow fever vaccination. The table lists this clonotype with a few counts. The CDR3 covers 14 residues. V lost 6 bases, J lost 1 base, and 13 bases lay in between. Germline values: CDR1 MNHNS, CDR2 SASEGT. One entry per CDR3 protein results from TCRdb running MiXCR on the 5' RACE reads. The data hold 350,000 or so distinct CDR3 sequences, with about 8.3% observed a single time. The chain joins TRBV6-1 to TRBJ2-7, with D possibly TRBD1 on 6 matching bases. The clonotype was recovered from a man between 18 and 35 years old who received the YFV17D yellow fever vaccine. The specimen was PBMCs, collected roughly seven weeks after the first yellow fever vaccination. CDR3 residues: CASRRGQLSYEQYF. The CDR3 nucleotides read TGTGCCAGCAGACGCGGACAGCTATCCTACGAGCAGTACTTC.